The 21 T cell receptor beta chains in this list originate from one sample, sequenced in a study of T cell responses to AZD1222 COVID-19 vaccine. Repertoires were generated with immunoSEQ multiplex PCR, while TCRdb's copy carries only in-frame clones and drops some. This table has 95,000 to 150,000 clones, over 75% appearing once. Material: peripheral blood, obtained on day 0 of AZD1222 vaccination. The receptors derive from an adult in good health.

The chain uses TRBV2 and TRBJ1-2, with D hard to call. This CDR3 has 14 amino acids. From germline, CDR1 is SNHLY and CDR2 FYNNEI. Trimming took 1 base from V and 1 from J, leaving 7 bases between them. CDR3 sequence reads: CASSEEGGNYGYTF. As DNA, the CDR3 is TGTGCCAGCAGTGAAGAAGGAGGTAACTATGGCTACACCTTC.

This chain links TRBV6-1 with TRBJ2-3, with 8 bases identical to TRBD2. CDR3 size: 18 residues. V gave up 0 bases and J gave up 7 bases; unmatched junction bases: 15. Germline values: CDR1 MNHNS, CDR2 SASEGT. CDR3 in DNA: TGTGCCAGCAGTGAAGCTCCCCCCGGGGGCGGGAGGTTAAATACGCAGTATTTT. Translating it yields CASSEAPPGGGRLNTQYF.

This chain connects TRBV7-2 to TRBJ1-1, with D unclear. The CDR3 is 16 amino acids. Trimming cost V 3 bases and J 1 base, with 15 bases left between them. Germline CDR1 is SGHTA and CDR2 is FQGNSA. The CDR3, as DNA: TGTGCCAGCAGCTTGGCTATCGGAGGGAAGAACACTGAAGCTTTCTTT. Translating gives CASSLAIGGKNTEAFF.

The chain combines TRBV6-5 with TRBJ1-1, with D hard to call. This CDR3 comprises 15 residues. Trimming cost V 5 bases and J 0 bases, with 13 bases left between them. In germline, CDR1 is MNHEY, CDR2 SVGAGI. The CDR3 DNA follows: TGTGCCAGCAGTACGATAGACACCATGAACACTGAAGCTTTCTTT. Translation gives CASSTIDTMNTEAFF.

The rearrangement links TRBV20-1 to TRBJ2-3, with unresolved D. V lost 6 bases to trimming and J lost 5 bases, with 9 bases between them. The CDR3 loop spans 11 amino acids. Germline CDR1 reads DFQATT; CDR2 reads SNEGSKA (reference sequence). DNA for the CDR3: TGCAGTGCCGTTACGGGAGATACGCAGTATTTT. Its protein product is CSAVTGDTQYF.

The J gene is TRBJ1-1, the V gene TRBV6-4; 10 nucleotides agree with TRBD1. Germline assignment: CDR1 MRHNA and CDR2 SNTAGT. This CDR3 has 15 amino acids. The J segment lost 7 bases and the V segment lost 0 bases, leaving 5 bases of the junction unmatched. CDR3 in amino acids: CASSDSDRGRDEAFF. The DNA of the CDR3 is TGTGCCAGCAGTGACTCGGACAGGGGGAGGGATGAAGCTTTCTTT.

In its sample, this clone was seen once. Written as DNA, the CDR3 is TGTGCCAGCAGCCGGGACGGGAACACTGAAGCTTTCTTT. Its translation is CASSRDGNTEAFF. The chain joins TRBV6-5 to TRBJ1-1, with D perhaps TRBD1 (5 bases). V lost 6 bases, J lost 1 base, and 9 bases lay in between. This CDR3 is 13 amino acids long. Germline V CDR1 and CDR2: MNHEY, SVGAGI.

V and J are TRBV23-1 and TRBJ1-2; D not resolved. TRBV23-1 is an ORF, with its function uncertain. This CDR3 contains 13 residues. The V end lost 0 bases, the J end lost 7 bases, and 9 bases lay between the germline ends. CDR3 protein: CASSQSSGLGYTF. In nucleotides, the CDR3 is TGCGCCAGCAGTCAATCGTCCGGGCTTGGCTACACCTTC.

The chain uses TRBV7-3 and TRBJ1-6; D is undetermined. Trimming pared 3 bases from V and 7 bases from J, leaving 7 bases between. Per germline, CDR1 SGHTA and CDR2 FQGTGA. This CDR3 comprises 13 residues. The CDR3 region is CASSFPPNSPLHF. CDR3 DNA: TGTGCCAGCAGCTTCCCCCCAAATTCACCCCTCCACTTT. The full variable domain, with the rest looked up from reference TRBV7-3 and TRBJ1-6, is GAGVSQTPSNKVTEKGKYVELRCDPISGHTALYWYRQSLGQGPEFLIYFQGTGAADDSGLPNDRFFAVRPEGSVSTLKIQRTERGDSAVYLCASSFPPNSPLHFGNGTRLTVT.

The chain joins TRBV4-3 to TRBJ2-2, with D perhaps TRBD1 (6 bases). Trimming removed 1 base at V and 2 bases at J, with 8 bases between. Looked up from germline, CDR1 is LGHNA and CDR2 is YSLEER. The CDR3 sequence is 15 residues long. CDR3 protein: CASSQGTDNTGELFF. The CDR3 DNA follows: TGCGCCAGCAGCCAAGGGACAGATAACACCGGGGAGCTGTTTTTT.

CDR3: CASSRGSNQPQHF. DNA of the CDR3: TGTGCCAGCAGCAGGGGGAGCAATCAGCCCCAGCATTTT. The chain links TRBV6-5 to TRBJ1-5, with TRBD1 identical over 7 bases. V gave up 6 bases and J gave up 1 base; unmatched junction bases: 0. In germline, CDR1 is MNHEY, CDR2 SVGAGI. CDR3 length equals 13 residues.

This rearrangement joins TRBV21-1 to TRBJ2-7; the table's D gene call, TRBD1, was not cross checked with the DNA. TRBV21-1 has pseudogene status. This CDR3 has 14 residues. DNA of the CDR3: TGTGCCAGCAGCAAAGTTCGAAGGGGTTACGAGCAGTACTTC. Amino acids: CASSKVRRGYEQYF.

The chain combines TRBV2 with TRBJ2-3; TRBD2 matches at 8 bases. The CDR3 extends over 14 amino acids. The V and J ends lost 5 bases and 2 bases, in that order; junction bases with no gene match: 3. Germline assignment: CDR1 SNHLY and CDR2 FYNNEI. In DNA, the CDR3 is TGTGCCAGCAGTCGGACTAGCACCACAGATACGCAGTATTTT. It encodes CASSRTSTTDTQYF.

This chain joins TRBV28 and TRBJ1-4, with 7 bases matching TRBD1. CDR1 MDHEN and CDR2 SYDVKM come from the germline V gene. J was trimmed by 5 bases and V by 2 bases; bases with no gene match: 2. The CDR3 is 14 amino acids. CDR3: CASSLVGGNEKLFF. CDR3 nucleotide sequence: TGTGCCAGCAGTTTAGTAGGGGGCAATGAAAAACTGTTTTTT.

This chain connects TRBV7-2 to TRBJ2-3; 8 nucleotides agree with TRBD2. This CDR3 has 15 residues. Germline lookup yields CDR1 SGHTA and CDR2 FQGNSA. V dropped 3 bases and J dropped 2; count of bases not matched to a gene: 4. CDR3 DNA sequence: TGTGCCAGCAGCTTGTCGGGGGGGTACACAGATACGCAGTATTTT. Translation: CASSLSGGYTDTQYF.

This sequence joins TRBV20-1 and TRBJ2-7; 10 nucleotides line up with TRBD1. The CDR3 is made up of 15 amino acids. The V and J ends lost 3 bases and 0 bases, in that order; junction bases with no gene match: 5. Germline CDR1 DFQATT, CDR2 SNEGSKA (reference sequence). The CDR3 DNA reads as TGCAGTGCTAGTCCTGGGACAGGGGCCTCCTACGAGCAGTACTTC. Its translation: CSASPGTGASYEQYF.

Only one count was recorded for this clone. The chain couples TRBV5-1 to TRBJ2-3; 15 bases line up with TRBD2. Germline values: CDR1 SGHRS, CDR2 YFSETQ. This CDR3 has 17 residues. J was trimmed by 7 bases and V by 3 bases; bases with no gene match: 9. The CDR3 coding sequence is TGCGCCAGCAGCTCATCCGGGACTAGCGGGAGGCCAAATACGCAGTATTTT. Protein product: CASSSSGTSGRPNTQYF.

V is TRBV6-5 and J is TRBJ2-3, with a possible D match to TRBD2 (5 bases). Trimming removed 4 bases at V and 8 bases at J, with 10 bases between. Germline V CDR1 and CDR2: MNHEY, SVGAGI. CDR3 length: 12 residues. The CDR3 coding sequence is TGTGCCAGCAGTTTGACCAGCGGTACGCAGTATTTT. Amino acid sequence: CASSLTSGTQYF.

The chain uses TRBV4-3 and TRBJ2-7; D is undetermined. The germline V and J ends were trimmed by 6 bases and 6 bases, with 18 bases remaining between them. Germline V gene sequence: CDR1 LGHNA, CDR2 YSLEER. The CDR3 totals 14 residues. The CDR3 DNA reads TGCGCCAGCAGTCTAACCGAAAGGGTCGGCGAGCAGTACTTC. This translates into CASSLTERVGEQYF.

This clone was seen once. V and J are TRBV5-1 and TRBJ2-1, with 9 bases identical to TRBD2. The CDR3 loop spans 17 amino acids. CDR1 is SGHRS and CDR2 is YFSETQ in the germline V gene. After removal of 0 bases from V and 0 bases from J, the junction contained 4 bases not matched to a gene. CDR3 in DNA: TGCGCCAGCAGCTTGGCGCTAGCGGGATTCTCCTACAATGAGCAGTTCTTC. Its protein is CASSLALAGFSYNEQFF.

This chain links TRBV7-2 with TRBJ1-1; 7 positions match TRBD1. Germline V gene data show CDR1 as SGHTA and CDR2 as FQGNSA. The V segment lost 5 bases and the J segment 1 base; nucleotides outside the gene matches: 10. The CDR3 sequence is 16 residues long. CDR3 nucleotides: TGTGCCAGCAGCACAGGGACAGCGACCTGGAACACTGAAGCTTTCTTT. Its translation: CASSTGTATWNTEAFF.